A selection of T cell receptor beta chains follows, all from one sample in a study of response to subunit inactivated influenza vaccine. Each CDR3 protein gets one entry after TCRdb re-called the RT-PCR reads with MiXCR. The sample records hundreds of thousands of distinct CDR3 sequences, under 20% being singletons. The specimen comprised PBMCs from blood, sampled about 5 days after vaccination. The receptor set was obtained from a man aged 45-65 years who received an inactivated influenza vaccine. The CDR3 runs from the conserved cysteine through the conserved F or W. The order of the fields is CDR3 protein, CDR3 DNA, V gene, clone size, D gene, J gene. D genes are given only for firm matches. The size entry is marked missing in some rows and otherwise reads once, few, many or a size class.

CDR3aa: CSVGKGTTDTQYF
CDR3nt: TGCAGCGTTGGAAAAGGAACTACAGATACGCAGTATTTT
v_gene: TRBV29-1
abundance: many
d_gene: -
j_gene: TRBJ2-3

CDR3aa: CAISVRRGGEDTQYF
CDR3nt: TGTGCCATCAGTGTTCGGCGGGGGGGGGAAGATACGCAGTATTTT
v_gene: TRBV10-3
abundance: few
d_gene: TRBD2
j_gene: TRBJ2-3

CDR3aa: CASTSAGTSGYTDTQYF
CDR3nt: TGTGCCAGCACCTCGGCCGGGACTAGCGGTTACACAGATACGCAGTATTTT
v_gene: TRBV7-9
abundance: few
d_gene: TRBD2
j_gene: TRBJ2-3

CDR3aa: CASSYISSGELFF
CDR3nt: TGTGCCAGCAGCTACATATCCTCCGGGGAGCTGTTTTTT
v_gene: TRBV5-5
abundance: -
d_gene: -
j_gene: TRBJ2-2

CDR3aa: CSAPVTSGVAYEQYF
CDR3nt: TGCAGTGCTCCGGTGACTAGCGGGGTCGCCTACGAGCAGTACTTC
v_gene: TRBV20-1
abundance: -
d_gene: TRBD2
j_gene: TRBJ2-7

CDR3aa: CASARYGEQFF
CDR3nt: TGTGCCAGCGCCCGCTATGGTGAGCAGTTCTTC
v_gene: TRBV6-2/TRBV6-3
abundance: -
d_gene: -
j_gene: TRBJ2-1

CDR3aa: CASSLTLAGGSSYEQYF
CDR3nt: TGTGCCAGCAGCTTAACCCTAGCGGGAGGGAGCTCCTACGAGCAGTACTTC
v_gene: TRBV7-2
abundance: -
d_gene: TRBD2
j_gene: TRBJ2-7

CDR3aa: CASSALGRANEQFF
CDR3nt: TGTGCCAGCAGTGCCCTCGGGAGGGCCAATGAGCAGTTCTTC
v_gene: TRBV6-1
abundance: -
d_gene: TRBD2
j_gene: TRBJ2-1

CDR3aa: CASTTWIGTGSEKLFF
CDR3nt: TGTGCCAGCACCACCTGGATCGGGACAGGATCTGAAAAACTGTTTTTT
v_gene: TRBV27
abundance: few
d_gene: TRBD1
j_gene: TRBJ1-4

CDR3aa: CSARGLLGNNEQFF
CDR3nt: TGCAGTGCTAGAGGATTACTAGGGAACAATGAGCAGTTCTTC
v_gene: TRBV20-1
abundance: many
d_gene: -
j_gene: TRBJ2-1

CDR3aa: CASSQATVGGTDTQYF
CDR3nt: TGTGCCAGCAGCCAAGCTACGGTCGGGGGGACAGATACGCAGTATTTT
v_gene: TRBV4-2
abundance: few
d_gene: TRBD2
j_gene: TRBJ2-3

CDR3aa: CSVVMGFTEAFF
CDR3nt: TGCAGCGTTGTAATGGGATTCACTGAAGCTTTCTTT
v_gene: TRBV29-1
abundance: -
d_gene: -
j_gene: TRBJ1-1

CDR3aa: CASSYAQGSQPQHF
CDR3nt: TGTGCCAGCAGTTACGCGCAGGGAAGTCAGCCCCAGCATTTT
v_gene: TRBV6-5
abundance: few
d_gene: -
j_gene: TRBJ1-5

CDR3aa: CASSDSTKGNEQFF
CDR3nt: TGTGCCAGCAGTGACTCTACTAAAGGGAATGAGCAGTTCTTC
v_gene: TRBV6-4
abundance: -
d_gene: -
j_gene: TRBJ2-1

CDR3aa: CASSVASSGNTIYF
CDR3nt: TGTGCCAGCAGCGTAGCAAGCTCTGGAAACACCATATATTTT
v_gene: TRBV9
abundance: -
d_gene: -
j_gene: TRBJ1-3

CDR3aa: CATQGGGTYNEQFF
CDR3nt: TGTGCCACCCAGGGTGGCGGGACCTACAATGAGCAGTTCTTC
v_gene: TRBV25-1
abundance: -
d_gene: -
j_gene: TRBJ2-1

CDR3aa: CATSRPTGDTQYF
CDR3nt: TGTGCCACCAGCAGACCGACAGGGGACACCCAGTACTTC
v_gene: TRBV15
abundance: few
d_gene: TRBD1
j_gene: TRBJ2-5

CDR3aa: CSARQGMGTEAFF
CDR3nt: TGCAGTGCTAGACAGGGAATGGGCACTGAAGCTTTCTTT
v_gene: TRBV20-1
abundance: few
d_gene: -
j_gene: TRBJ1-1

CDR3aa: CASSGKGGAGDTQYF
CDR3nt: TGTGCCAGCAGCGGAAAGGGGGGCGCGGGAGATACGCAGTATTTT
v_gene: TRBV9
abundance: few
d_gene: -
j_gene: TRBJ2-3

CDR3aa: CASNPGTRVYEQYF
CDR3nt: TGTGCCAGCAACCCAGGGACTAGGGTCTACGAGCAGTACTTC
v_gene: TRBV6-1
abundance: -
d_gene: TRBD2
j_gene: TRBJ2-7

CDR3aa: CASSKGCRTCEQYF
CDR3nt: TGTGCCAGCAGCAAGGGTTGCAGGACCTGCGAGCAGTACTTC
v_gene: TRBV21-1
abundance: -
d_gene: -
j_gene: TRBJ2-7

CDR3aa: CSASRDSLNTEAFF
CDR3nt: TGCAGTGCTAGCCGGGACAGTTTGAACACTGAAGCTTTCTTT
v_gene: TRBV20-1
abundance: -
d_gene: TRBD1
j_gene: TRBJ1-1

CDR3aa: CASSFSGAVYGYTF
CDR3nt: TGTGCCAGCAGTTTTTCGGGGGCAGTCTATGGCTACACCTTC
v_gene: TRBV12-3/TRBV12-4
abundance: -
d_gene: -
j_gene: TRBJ1-2

CDR3aa: CASSFTSGSLTDTQYF
CDR3nt: TGTGCCAGCAGCTTCACTAGCGGGAGCCTCACAGATACGCAGTATTTT
v_gene: TRBV7-2
abundance: -
d_gene: TRBD2
j_gene: TRBJ2-3

CDR3aa: CASSFFALRQGSQETQYF
CDR3nt: TGTGCCAGCAGCTTTTTTGCACTGAGACAGGGGTCCCAAGAGACCCAGTACTTC
v_gene: TRBV11-2
abundance: few
d_gene: TRBD1
j_gene: TRBJ2-5

CDR3aa: CASSLLSYRAGGYNEQFF
CDR3nt: TGTGCCAGCAGCCTTTTATCCTACAGGGCAGGGGGCTACAATGAGCAGTTCTTC
v_gene: TRBV3-1
abundance: -
d_gene: TRBD1
j_gene: TRBJ2-1

CDR3aa: CASSVGTLGNQPQHF
CDR3nt: TGTGCCAGCAGCGTCGGGACTTTGGGCAATCAGCCCCAGCATTTT
v_gene: TRBV9
abundance: few
d_gene: -
j_gene: TRBJ1-5

CDR3aa: CASSLTGGNQETQYF
CDR3nt: TGCGCCAGCAGTTTGACAGGGGGCAACCAAGAGACCCAGTACTTC
v_gene: TRBV5-1
abundance: few
d_gene: TRBD1
j_gene: TRBJ2-5

CDR3aa: CASSYGGSDTQYF
CDR3nt: TGTGCCAGCAGTTACGGGGGGAGTGATACGCAGTATTTT
v_gene: TRBV6-5
abundance: few
d_gene: -
j_gene: TRBJ2-3

CDR3aa: CATSWGGGAGNQPQHF
CDR3nt: TGTGCCACCAGTTGGGGGGGTGGAGCAGGCAATCAGCCCCAGCATTTT
v_gene: TRBV15
abundance: -
d_gene: -
j_gene: TRBJ1-5